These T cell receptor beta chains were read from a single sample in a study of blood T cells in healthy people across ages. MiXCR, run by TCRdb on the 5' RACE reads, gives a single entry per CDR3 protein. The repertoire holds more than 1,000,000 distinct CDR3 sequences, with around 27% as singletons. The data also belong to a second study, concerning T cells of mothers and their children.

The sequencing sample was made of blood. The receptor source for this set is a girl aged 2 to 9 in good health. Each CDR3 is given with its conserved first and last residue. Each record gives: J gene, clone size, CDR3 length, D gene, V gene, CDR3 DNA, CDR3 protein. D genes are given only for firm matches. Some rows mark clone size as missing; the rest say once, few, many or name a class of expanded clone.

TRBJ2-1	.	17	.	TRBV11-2	TGTGCCAGCAGCTTAGTGGGGCGGCAGACCTGGCGCAATGAGCAGTTCTTC	CASSLVGRQTWRNEQFF
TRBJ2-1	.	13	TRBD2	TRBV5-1	TGCGCCAGCAGTATGCGGGAGTACAATGAGCAGTTCTTC	CASSMREYNEQFF
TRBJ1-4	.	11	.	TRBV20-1	TGCAGTGCTCTACTTAATGAAAAACTGTTTTTT	CSALLNEKLFF
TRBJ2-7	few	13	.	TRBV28	TGTGCCAGCAGTGATGGCAGAAACTACGAGCAGTACTTC	CASSDGRNYEQYF
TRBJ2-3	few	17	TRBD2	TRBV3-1	TGTGCCAGCAGCCAAGATGTAGCGGGGGGATACACAGATACGCAGTATTTT	CASSQDVAGGYTDTQYF
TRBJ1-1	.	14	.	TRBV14	TGTGCCAGCAGCCTTAGATGGGGGAACACTGAAGCTTTCTTT	CASSLRWGNTEAFF
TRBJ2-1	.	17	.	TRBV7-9	TGTGCCAGCAGCTTCGGGGCGGGCGGGCACTCCTACAATGAGCAGTTCTTC	CASSFGAGGHSYNEQFF
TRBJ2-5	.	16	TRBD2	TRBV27	TGTGCCAGCAGTTCGGAACTAGCGGGAGGGCGGAAGACCCAGTACTTC	CASSSELAGGRKTQYF
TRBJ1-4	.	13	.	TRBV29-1	TGCAGCGCCCAAGGGGATGCAAATGAAAAACTGTTTTTT	CSAQGDANEKLFF
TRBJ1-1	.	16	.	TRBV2	TGTGCCAGCAGGGACTCTTCTACAGGGAAGGGCACTGAAGCTTTCTTT	CASRDSSTGKGTEAFF
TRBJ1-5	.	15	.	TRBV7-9	TGTGCCAGCAGCCCAGAAACTGCTGGCAATCAGCCCCAGCATTTT	CASSPETAGNQPQHF
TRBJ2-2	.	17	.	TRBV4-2	TGTGCCAGTAAGGGGGGGCCCGGCGGGAGCAGGACCGGGGAGCTGTTTTTT	CASKGGPGGSRTGELFF
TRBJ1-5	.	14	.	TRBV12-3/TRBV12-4	TGTGCCAGCAGTTTAACGAATGGCAATCAGCCCCAGCATTTT	CASSLTNGNQPQHF
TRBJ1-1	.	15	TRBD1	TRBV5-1	TGCGCCAGCAGCTTACCCGGGACAGGGTTTGCTGAAGCTTTCTTT	CASSLPGTGFAEAFF
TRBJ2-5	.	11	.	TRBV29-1	TGCAGCGTTTTCTTCCTAGAGACCCAGTACTTC	CSVFFLETQYF
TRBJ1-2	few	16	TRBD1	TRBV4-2	TGTGCCAGCAGCCAAGAGGGGAGAGAGGGGGCGGAGAGCTACACCTTC	CASSQEGREGAESYTF
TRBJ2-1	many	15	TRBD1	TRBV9	TGTGCCAGCAGCCCACGACAGGGGCCTCACAATGAGCAGTTCTTC	CASSPRQGPHNEQFF
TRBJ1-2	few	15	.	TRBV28	TGTGCCAGCAGTGTTTCGGATGCGCAAAACTATGGCTACACCTTC	CASSVSDAQNYGYTF
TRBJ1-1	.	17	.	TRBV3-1	TGTGCCAGCAGCCCCGAGGGGGGGCGCAGGGTATTAGCTGAAGCTTTCTTT	CASSPEGGRRVLAEAFF
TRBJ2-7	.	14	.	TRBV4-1	TGCGCCAGCAGCCCCGCGACAGAGTCCTACGAGCAGTACTTC	CASSPATESYEQYF
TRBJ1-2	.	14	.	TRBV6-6	TGTGCCAGCACCCTCTTGACGTTTAAAGATGGCTACACCTTC	CASTLLTFKDGYTF
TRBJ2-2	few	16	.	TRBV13	TGTGCCAGCAGCCTCTTACGGGGGGCCCACACCGGGGAGCTGTTTTTT	CASSLLRGAHTGELFF
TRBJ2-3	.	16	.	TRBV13	TGTGCCAGCAGCTTAGTGGGGTCCGAAAGCACAGATACGCAGTATTTT	CASSLVGSESTDTQYF
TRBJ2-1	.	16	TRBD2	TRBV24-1	TGTGCCACCAGTGACCCCGGGACTAGCGAGTACAATGAGCAGTTCTTC	CATSDPGTSEYNEQFF
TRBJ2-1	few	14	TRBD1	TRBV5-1	TGCGCCAGCAGACCCGGGACAGGGGTCGATGAGCAGTTCTTC	CASRPGTGVDEQFF
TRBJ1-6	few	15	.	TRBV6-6	TGTGCCAGCAGCCCTCCCGGGGGGGCTCGATCACCCCTCCACTTT	CASSPPGGARSPLHF
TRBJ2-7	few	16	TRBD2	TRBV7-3	TGTGCCAGCAGCCTGGGCCCTCTAGCGGGAGTCCACGAGCAGTACTTC	CASSLGPLAGVHEQYF
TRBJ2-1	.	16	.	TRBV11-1	TGTGCCAGCAGCTTAGCGCCGTTACTACCCTACAATGAGCAGTTCTTC	CASSLAPLLPYNEQFF
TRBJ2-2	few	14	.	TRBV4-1	TGCGCCAGCAGTGGGAGTGGACTCCCCGGGGAGCTGTTTTTT	CASSGSGLPGELFF
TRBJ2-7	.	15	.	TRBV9	TGTGCCAGCAGCGTAGGCGGTGGAGGGGGCCGCGAGCAGTACTTC	CASSVGGGGGREQYF
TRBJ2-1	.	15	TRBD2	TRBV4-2	TGTGCCAGCAGCCAGGGGGGGGGAGTTTACAATGAGCAGTTCTTC	CASSQGGGVYNEQFF
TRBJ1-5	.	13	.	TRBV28	TGTGCCAGCAGTGCTTTGGGCAATCAGCCCCAGCATTTT	CASSALGNQPQHF
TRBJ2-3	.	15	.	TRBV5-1	TGCGCCAGCAGACTACGTAACCCTAGCACAGATACGCAGTATTTT	CASRLRNPSTDTQYF
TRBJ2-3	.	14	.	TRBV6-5	TGTGCCAGCAGCACGACTGTCTCTGGGGATACGCAGTATTTT	CASSTTVSGDTQYF
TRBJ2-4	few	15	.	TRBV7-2	TGTGCCAGCAGCTCGAGGGGGGAGTCCAAAAACATTCAGTACTTC	CASSSRGESKNIQYF
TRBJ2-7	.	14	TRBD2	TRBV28	TGTGCCAGCAGTTTCAGCGGGAGCTCCTTCGAGCAGTACTTC	CASSFSGSSFEQYF
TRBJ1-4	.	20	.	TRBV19	TGTGCCAGTAGTCCTCTTTTTGGATCGGCAGAAGATGCAACTAATGAAAAACTGTTTTTT	CASSPLFGSAEDATNEKLFF
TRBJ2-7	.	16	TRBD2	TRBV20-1	TGCAGTGCTCAACCCCAACTAGCGGGGACTTCCTACGAGCAGTACTTC	CSAQPQLAGTSYEQYF
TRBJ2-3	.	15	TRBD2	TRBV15	TGTGCCACCGCGACTAGCGGGGGGTACCTTGGTACGCAGTATTTT	CATATSGGYLGTQYF
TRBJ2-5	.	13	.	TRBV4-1	TGCGCCAGCAGCCCAGAGGCGGAAGAGACCCAGTACTTC	CASSPEAEETQYF
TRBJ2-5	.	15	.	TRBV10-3	TGTGCCATCAGTTACCGAGGGGGGACAGAAGAGACCCAGTACTTC	CAISYRGGTEETQYF
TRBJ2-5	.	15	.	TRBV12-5	TGTGCTAGTGGGACAGCAGAAGAGGTACAAGAGACCCAGTACTTC	CASGTAEEVQETQYF
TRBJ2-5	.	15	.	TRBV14	TGTGCCAGCAGCCAAGAATTAGGGGTTGAAGAGACCCAGTACTTC	CASSQELGVEETQYF